Below, 31 T cell receptor beta chains from the same sample are listed, as sequenced in a study of blood T cell repertoires in COVID-19 (dated by TCRdb to 2020 to 2022). Libraries were made using the immunoSEQ multiplex PCR assay. Here the immuneACCESS table is served through TCRdb, limited to in-frame sequences with V and J called. Missing clones are a known gap in these copies; in checked studies unresolved V genes cover under half, and the rest lacks a known reason. This sample holds approximately 190,000 clones; about 80% were observed only once. The ten largest clones take up about 6.9% of the sample. Input material: peripheral blood. These receptors all come from a human donor with acute or convalescent COVID-19. The donor label of this sample is uncertain.

This chain uses TRBV29-1 with TRBJ2-7, with 7 positions matching TRBD2. This CDR3 has 15 amino acids. The germline CDR1 and CDR2 sequences are SQVTM and ANQGSEA. V shed 6 bases, J shed 4 bases, and the junction held 15 bases outside the gene matches. The CDR3 here is CSVRTSWGMQYEQYF. DNA of the CDR3: TGCAGCGTCCGGACTAGTTGGGGGATGCAGTACGAGCAGTACTTC.

This rearrangement joins TRBV18 to TRBJ1-4, with D hard to call. The V gene's germline CDR1 is KGHSH and CDR2 LQKENI. The CDR3 extends over 16 amino acids. V shed 1 base and J shed 3 bases, with 12 bases lying between them. The CDR3 nucleotides are TGTGCCAGCTCACCACGGCGGGTATGGCCTAATGAAAAACTGTTTTTT. Protein: CASSPRRVWPNEKLFF.

The chain couples TRBV10-1 to TRBJ2-1; D gene ambiguous. V was cut by 2 bases and J by 2 bases, with 10 bases left in between. Looked up from germline, CDR1 is WNHNN and CDR2 is SYGVQD (reference sequence). The CDR3 is 15 residues long. The CDR3 region has the DNA TGCGCCAGCAGTGAGGGTCCGGTTACCTACAATGAGCAGTTCTTC. Protein product: CASSEGPVTYNEQFF.

This clone was detected once. The chain combines TRBV3-1 (or the pseudogene TRBV3-2) with TRBJ1-1, with D possibly TRBD1 on 5 matching bases. In germline, CDR1 is LGHDT, CDR2 YNNKEL (reference sequence). The CDR3 is 15 residues long. Between the trimmed V and J ends, which lost 4 bases and 0 bases, there was a span of 12 bases. CDR3 DNA sequence: TGTGCCAGCAGCCTGCGGGGGGGGATGAACACTGAAGCTTTCTTT. Amino acid sequence: CASSLRGGMNTEAFF.

The chain recombines TRBV5-1 with TRBJ1-1, with D maybe TRBD1 (6 bases). V was trimmed by 4 bases and J by 4 bases, leaving 17 bases between them. CDR1 SGHRS and CDR2 YFSETQ come from the germline V gene. The CDR3 sequence is 15 residues long. CDR3 bases: TGCGCCAGCAGCCCGGGAAACAGGGAGGGCACTGAAGCTTTCTTT. It yields the protein CASSPGNREGTEAFF.

The CDR3 loop is CASRLGLASPVLFF. CDR3 coding DNA: TGTGCCAGCAGATTGGGACTAGCGTCCCCTGTGCTGTTTTTT. The J gene is TRBJ2-2, the V gene TRBV6-5; 10 bases are shared with TRBD2. The CDR3 has 14 residues. V was clipped by 6 bases and J by 13 bases; unmatched bases: 11. Germline V gives CDR1 MNHEY, CDR2 SVGAGI.

The V call is TRBV30, the J call TRBJ2-1; weak D call: TRBD2 (5 bases). Germline assignment: CDR1 GTSNPN and CDR2 SVGIG (reference sequence). The V end was cut by 2 bases, the J end by 7 bases, with 24 bases between. The CDR3 runs 17 residues. CDR3: CAWSTHRGLVLVNEQFF. In nucleotides, the CDR3 is TGTGCCTGGAGTACCCATCGGGGTCTAGTCCTTGTGAATGAGCAGTTCTTC. The whole variable domain, filled in from reference TRBV30 and TRBJ2-1, reads SQTIHQWPATLVQPVGSPLSLECTVEGTSNPNLYWYRQAAGRGLQLLFYSVGIGQISSEVPQNLSASRPQDRQFILSSKKLLLSDSGFYLCAWSTHRGLVLVNEQFFGPGTRLTVL.

The chain has TRBV6-5 and TRBJ2-7; possibly TRBD2 for D (6 bases). Germline CDR1 is MNHEY and CDR2 is SVGAGI. V lost 2 bases and J lost 1, with 15 bases in between. The CDR3 is made up of 16 amino acids. CDR3 protein: CASSYGGVALSYEQYF. CDR3 DNA sequence: TGTGCCAGCAGTTACGGAGGGGTCGCTCTTTCCTACGAGCAGTACTTC.

The genes are TRBV6-6 and TRBJ1-1; 8 nucleotides agree with TRBD1. The CDR3 covers 16 residues. CDR1 and CDR2 (germline): MNHNY, SVGAGI (reference sequence). J lost 0 bases, V lost 0 bases, and 3 bases had no gene match. DNA of the CDR3: TGTGCCAGCAGTTACTCTGCACAGGGGGTGAACACTGAAGCTTTCTTT. Its protein is CASSYSAQGVNTEAFF.

This clone has just a few counts. The CDR3 DNA follows: TGTGCCAGCAGCTTGGGGGGACAAAGCTCCTACGAGCAGTACTTC. It is translated as CASSLGGQSSYEQYF. This sequence joins TRBV5-4 and TRBJ2-7, with TRBD1 as a possible D gene (6 bases). V lost 0 bases and J 0 bases, leaving 10 bases between the germline ends. The CDR3 is made up of 15 amino acids. CDR1 SGHNT and CDR2 YYREEE come from the germline V gene (reference sequence).

The chain recombines TRBV28 with TRBJ1-5, with 9 bases matching TRBD1. V lost 5 bases to trimming and J lost 4 bases; unmatched junction nucleotides: 12. Germline V gene data show CDR1 as MDHEN and CDR2 as SYDVKM. The CDR3 sequence is 17 residues long. The CDR3 loop is CASSTPSTGGANQPQHF. CDR3 nucleotides: TGTGCCAGCAGTACCCCATCGACAGGGGGGGCTAATCAGCCCCAGCATTTT.

The J gene is TRBJ2-6, the V gene TRBV28; TRBD2 aligns across 8 bases. The germline V gene encodes CDR1 MDHEN and CDR2 SYDVKM. J was trimmed by 0 bases and V by 2 bases; bases with no gene match: 3. CDR3 length: 17 residues. This chain's CDR3 is CASSLLAGSSGANVLTF. The CDR3 DNA is TGTGCCAGCAGTTTACTAGCGGGCAGCTCTGGGGCCAACGTCCTGACTTTC.

The rearrangement links TRBV5-1 to TRBJ2-7; 8 nucleotides match TRBD1. V shed 4 bases, J shed 1 base, and the junction held 4 bases outside the gene matches. This CDR3 has 14 amino acids. Per the germline V gene, CDR1 is SGHRS and CDR2 is YFSETQ. CDR3 residues: CASSTTGGSYEQYF. In nucleotides, the CDR3 is TGCGCCAGCAGCACAACAGGGGGATCCTACGAGCAGTACTTC.

The chain uses TRBV4-1 and TRBJ1-1; TRBD1 aligns across 9 bases. V shed 5 bases and J 1 base; nucleotides not matched to a gene: 5. Per the germline V gene, CDR1 is MGHRA and CDR2 is YSYEKL. The CDR3 is 15 amino acids. For the CDR3, the DNA is TGCGCCAGCAGCAATCGACAGGGGGAGAACACTGAAGCTTTCTTT. Encoded protein: CASSNRQGENTEAFF.

CDR3 in amino acids: CASSLTGAAHNEQFF. The CDR3 DNA reads TGTGCCAGCAGCTTAACGGGGGCAGCGCACAATGAGCAGTTCTTC. This chain joins TRBV7-3 and TRBJ2-1; perhaps TRBD1 as D (6 bases). Germline assignment: CDR1 SGHTA and CDR2 FQGTGA. The CDR3 consists of 15 residues. V was clipped by 0 bases and J by 5 bases, with 11 bases between them. Based on the CDR3 plus reference TRBV7-3 and TRBJ2-1, the full variable domain is GAGVSQTPSNKVTEKGKYVELRCDPISGHTALYWYRQSLGQGPEFLIYFQGTGAADDSGLPNDRFFAVRPEGSVSTLKIQRTERGDSAVYLCASSLTGAAHNEQFFGPGTRLTVL.

The CDR3: CASSFKTVQYF. The CDR3 coding sequence is TGTGCCAGCAGTTTTAAGACAGTACAGTACTTC. This chain joins TRBV12-3 or TRBV12-4 and TRBJ2-7; D may be TRBD1 (5 bases). V was pared by 3 bases and J by 10 bases, with 10 bases between. CDR3 size: 11 residues.

The rearrangement uses TRBV30 and TRBJ2-3; a possible D gene is TRBD2 (6 bases). The CDR3 sequence is 17 residues long. CDR1 GTSNPN and CDR2 SVGIG come from the germline V gene (reference sequence). Deletions cut 4 bases from V and 4 bases from J, with 24 bases between. CDR3 nucleotide sequence: TGTGCCTGGACCCCTAAAGACCGGGCCCGCGGGGCAGATACGCAGTATTTT. It specifies CAWTPKDRARGADTQYF.

Concerning this clone: The identical CDR3 is also encoded by other nucleotide sequences in the sample. The gene calls are TRBV6-5 and TRBJ1-3; weak D call: TRBD1 (6 bases). This CDR3 has 16 amino acids. V lost 0 bases to trimming and J lost 0 bases, with 9 bases between them. Germline-derived CDR1 and CDR2 are MNHEY and SVGAGI. As DNA, the CDR3 is TGTGCCAGCAGTTACTCGAGGGGGTTCTCTGGAAACACCATATATTTT. Translating gives CASSYSRGFSGNTIYF.

V is TRBV2 and J is TRBJ2-2; 11 nucleotides align to TRBD2. Germline CDR1 reads SNHLY; CDR2 reads FYNNEI. The CDR3 is made up of 15 amino acids. V gave up 4 bases and J gave up 7 bases; unmatched junction bases: 5. Here the CDR3 DNA reads TGTGCCAGCAGTGTAGCGGGAGGGCCCGACGGGGAGCTGTTTTTT. It codes for CASSVAGGPDGELFF.

The J gene is TRBJ2-7, the V gene TRBV25-1, with TRBD2 matching 7 bases. The CDR3 runs to 16 residues. V shed 5 bases, J shed 2 bases, and the junction held 12 bases outside the gene matches. CDR1 is MGHDK and CDR2 is SYGVNS in the germline V gene. The CDR3 DNA reads as TGTGCCAGCAGTCCCTCGACTAGCCCAAGAACCTACGAGCAGTACTTC. As protein: CASSPSTSPRTYEQYF.

V is TRBV5-1 and J is TRBJ2-6, with D possibly TRBD1 on 6 matching bases. The germline gives CDR1 SGHRS, CDR2 YFSETQ. V shed 2 bases and J shed 0 bases, with 12 bases lying between them. This CDR3 is 17 amino acids long. As DNA, the CDR3 is TGCGCCAGCAGCTTAAACAGGGAAACCTCTGGGGCCAACGTCCTGACTTTC. Residues: CASSLNRETSGANVLTF.

The V gene is TRBV6-5, the J gene TRBJ2-3, with 12 nucleotides matching TRBD2. V lost 2 bases to trimming and J lost 6 bases; unmatched junction nucleotides: 3. Looked up from germline, CDR1 is MNHEY and CDR2 is SVGAGI. This CDR3 has 15 residues. This chain's CDR3 is CASSYGLAGTDTQYF. CDR3 bases: TGTGCCAGCAGTTACGGACTAGCGGGAACTGATACGCAGTATTTT.

The sample holds a few counts of this clone. This chain links TRBV7-6 with TRBJ2-3; 14 bases agree with TRBD2. This CDR3 has 16 amino acids. Germline CDR1 reads SGHVS; CDR2 reads FNYEAQ. Losses at the gene ends were 0 bases for V and 4 bases for J; bases not matched to a gene: 0. The CDR3 is CASSLAGLAGADTQYF. DNA of the CDR3: TGTGCCAGCAGCTTAGCGGGACTAGCGGGAGCAGATACGCAGTATTTT.

The gene calls are TRBV28 and TRBJ2-7; TRBD1 matches 7 bases. Trimming at V came to 7 bases and at J to 1 base, leaving 4 bases not matched to a gene. Germline V gene lookup returns CDR1 MDHEN and CDR2 SYDVKM. This CDR3 spans 13 amino acids. The CDR3 protein is CASKSGGSYEQYF. DNA of the CDR3: TGTGCCAGCAAATCAGGGGGTTCCTACGAGCAGTACTTC. The full variable domain, its missing parts supplied by reference TRBV28 and TRBJ2-7, is DVKVTQSSRYLVKRTGEKVFLECVQDMDHENMFWYRQDPGLGLRLIYFSYDVKMKEKGDIPEGYSVSREKKERFSLILESASTNQTSMYLCASKSGGSYEQYFGPGTRLTVT.

The rearrangement links TRBV6-2 or TRBV6-3 to TRBJ1-2; 8 positions agree with TRBD1. This CDR3 is built from 15 residues. The trim removed 7 bases at V and 4 bases at J, leaving 11 bases unmatched. CDR1 and CDR2 (germline): MNHEY, SVGEGT. The CDR3 region is CASIPRDRIIYGYTF. The CDR3 DNA sequence: TGTGCCAGCATCCCCCGGGACAGGATTATCTATGGCTACACCTTC.

The count of this clone is one. The chain uses TRBV6-5 and TRBJ1-1; 7 bases map to TRBD1. CDR1 and CDR2 (germline): MNHEY, SVGAGI. J was trimmed by 1 base and V by 4 bases; bases with no gene match: 6. The CDR3 sequence is 15 residues long. CDR3 DNA: TGTGCCAGCAGTTCCAACAGGGGCTGGAACACTGAAGCTTTCTTT. Amino acid sequence: CASSSNRGWNTEAFF.

This chain joins TRBV11-3 and TRBJ2-7; 8 bases are a match to TRBD2. Germline lookup yields CDR1 SGHNT and CDR2 YENEEA. There are 14 residues in the CDR3. The V and J ends lost 5 bases and 3 bases, in that order; junction bases with no gene match: 6. Here the CDR3 DNA reads TGTGCCAGCAGCCCGGGGGGGGGCCTCTACGAGCAGTACTTC. Amino acid sequence: CASSPGGGLYEQYF.

The chain recombines TRBV7-2 with TRBJ2-7; 11 nucleotides match TRBD1. CDR1 and CDR2 from the germline V gene are SGHTA and FQGNSA. V lost 5 bases and J lost 7; bases outside the gene matches: 10. The CDR3 totals 15 residues. The CDR3 DNA is TGTGCCAGCAGCAGAAGGACAGGGGGCCTTACGGAGCAGTACTTC. It is translated as CASSRRTGGLTEQYF.

The V call is TRBV15, the J call TRBJ1-1; 8 bases fit TRBD1. CDR1 is LNHNV and CDR2 is YYDKDF in the germline V gene (reference sequence). With 6 bases clipped from V and 1 base from J, the junction kept 1 base outside the gene matches. There are 13 residues in the CDR3. CDR3 region: CATRDRGNTEAFF. For the CDR3, the DNA is TGTGCCACCAGAGACAGGGGGAACACTGAAGCTTTCTTT.

Only a few counts were recorded for this clone. The chain employs TRBV2 and TRBJ2-7; tentatively, D is TRBD1 (5 bases). Germline lookup yields CDR1 SNHLY and CDR2 FYNNEI. This CDR3 comprises 14 residues. Trimming removed 3 bases from V and 4 bases from J, with 13 bases in between. CDR3 DNA sequence: TGTGCCAGCAGTGAGGGGCCCAACGATTACGAGCAGTACTTC. Translation gives CASSEGPNDYEQYF. The full variable domain, its missing parts supplied by reference TRBV2 and TRBJ2-7, is EPEVTQTPSHQVTQMGQEVILRCVPISNHLYFYWYRQILGQKVEFLVSFYNNEISEKSEIFDDQFSVERPDGSNFTLKIRSTKLEDSAMYFCASSEGPNDYEQYFGPGTRLTVT.

This clone was detected once. This sequence joins TRBV5-4 and TRBJ1-4; D is unresolved. CDR3 length: 15 residues. Trimming removed 5 bases at V and 7 bases at J, with 18 bases between. CDR1 is SGHNT, CDR2 YYREEE, per germline (reference sequence). The CDR3 coding sequence is TGTGCCAGCAGTTCGGCCGGGGTAATGGGTGAAAAACTGTTTTTT. Translating it yields CASSSAGVMGEKLFF.